One and the same sample provided the 3 T cell receptor beta chains below, sequenced in a study of cytomegalovirus exposure and HLA in healthy donors. With 60 Vbeta and 13 Jbeta primers, the PCR was carried out. Profiled with immunoSEQ multiplex PCR; TCRdb holds only in-frame clones, not every one. The sample has 100,000 to 150,000 clones, about 79% seen once. Sequenced: PBMCs. These receptors were obtained from a man younger than 30 in good health and CMV-seronegative.

The chain's CDR3 is CASSGGGASNQPQHF. In DNA, the CDR3 is TGTGCCAGCAGTGGTGGCGGCGCCAGCAATCAGCCCCAGCATTTT. The chain uses TRBV2 and TRBJ1-5; no definite D call. V was clipped by 4 bases and J by 1 base, with 11 bases between them. Germline CDR1 is SNHLY and CDR2 is FYNNEI. The CDR3 totals 15 residues.

The genes are TRBV11-2 and TRBJ2-3, with 7 nucleotides matching TRBD2. The CDR3 consists of 15 residues. V was clipped by 5 bases and J by 2 bases; unmatched bases: 7. Germline V gene lookup returns CDR1 SGHAT and CDR2 FQNNGV. In DNA form, the CDR3 reads TGTGCCAGCAGCGTCATCGGGGGGACCACAGATACGCAGTATTTT. It codes for CASSVIGGTTDTQYF.

The J gene is TRBJ2-3, the V gene TRBV5-4; TRBD1 matches 12 bases. Germline V gene sequence: CDR1 SGHNT, CDR2 YYREEE (reference sequence). The junction had 2 bases not matched to a gene; V was cut back by 0 bases and J by 0 bases. This CDR3 has 17 residues. CDR3 DNA: TGTGCCAGCAGCTTGGGGGACAGGGGGCGAAGCACAGATACGCAGTATTTT. Protein product: CASSLGDRGRSTDTQYF.